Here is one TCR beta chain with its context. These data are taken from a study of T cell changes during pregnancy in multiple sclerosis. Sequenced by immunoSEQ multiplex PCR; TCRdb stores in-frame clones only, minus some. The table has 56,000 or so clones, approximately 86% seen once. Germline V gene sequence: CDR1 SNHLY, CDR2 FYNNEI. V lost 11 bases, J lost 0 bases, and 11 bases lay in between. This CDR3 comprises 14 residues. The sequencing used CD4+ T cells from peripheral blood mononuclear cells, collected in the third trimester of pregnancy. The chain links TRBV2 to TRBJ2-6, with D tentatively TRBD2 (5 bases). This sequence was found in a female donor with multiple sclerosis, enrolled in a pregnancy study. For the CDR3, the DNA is TGTGCCTCCGCTGGGAGCTCTGGGGCCAACGTCCTGACTTTC. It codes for CASAGSSGANVLTF.